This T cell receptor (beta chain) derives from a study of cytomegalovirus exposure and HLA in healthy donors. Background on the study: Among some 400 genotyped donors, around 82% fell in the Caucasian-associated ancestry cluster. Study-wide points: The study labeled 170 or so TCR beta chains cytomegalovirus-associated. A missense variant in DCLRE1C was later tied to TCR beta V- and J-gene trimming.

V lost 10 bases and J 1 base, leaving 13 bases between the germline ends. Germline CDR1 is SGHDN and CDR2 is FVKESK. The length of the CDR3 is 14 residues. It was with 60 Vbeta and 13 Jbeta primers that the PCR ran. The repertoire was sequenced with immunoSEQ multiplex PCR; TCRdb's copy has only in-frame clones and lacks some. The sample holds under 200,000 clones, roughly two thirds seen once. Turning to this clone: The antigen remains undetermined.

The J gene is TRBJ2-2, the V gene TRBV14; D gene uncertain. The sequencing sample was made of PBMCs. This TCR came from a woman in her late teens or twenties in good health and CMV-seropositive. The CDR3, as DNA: TGTGCCACCGCCTTTTCGAGGAACACCGGGGAGCTGTTTTTT. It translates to CATAFSRNTGELFF.